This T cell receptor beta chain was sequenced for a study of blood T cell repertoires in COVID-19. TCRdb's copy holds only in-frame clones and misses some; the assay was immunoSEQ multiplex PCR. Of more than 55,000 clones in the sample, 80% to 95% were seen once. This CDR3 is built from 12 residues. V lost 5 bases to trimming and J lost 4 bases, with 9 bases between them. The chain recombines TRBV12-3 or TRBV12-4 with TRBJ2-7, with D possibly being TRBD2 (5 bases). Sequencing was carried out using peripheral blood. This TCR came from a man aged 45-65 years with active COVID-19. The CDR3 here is CASSGLHYEQYF. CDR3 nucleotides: TGTGCCAGCAGTGGACTTCATTACGAGCAGTACTTC.